This T cell receptor (beta chain) was identified during a study of blood T cells in healthy people across ages. Germline CDR1 SGHVS, CDR2 FQNEAQ. CDR3 size: 14 residues. V gave up 5 bases and J gave up 3 bases, with 13 bases separating them. Primed by a sample-barcoded 5' primer and a J-beta primer mix, a second PCR proceeded for 7 to 11 cycles. MiXCR, applied by TCRdb to the 5' RACE reads, yields one record per CDR3 protein. The sample includes around 870,000 distinct CDR3 sequences, more than 25% seen only once; the top ten take 15% to 20%. This clonotype was seen many times. Every donor gave roughly 9.2 milliliters of peripheral blood.

The material sequenced was blood. This TCR was sampled from a woman of 80 years or more in good health. The chain employs TRBV7-8 and TRBJ2-5, with D possibly TRBD1 on 5 matching bases. CDR3: CASSLRDPKETQYF. CDR3 nucleotide sequence: TGTGCCAGCAGCCTCAGGGATCCCAAAGAGACCCAGTACTTC.